These T cell receptor beta chains were read from a single sample in a study of control samples from healthy donors and cancer patients. Sequenced by immunoSEQ multiplex PCR; TCRdb stores in-frame clones only, minus some. The sample holds hundreds of thousands of clones, about 93% seen once. Material for sequencing was PBMCs. The receptors stem from a man aged 35 to 55 with head and neck cancer. The CDR3 runs from the conserved cysteine through the conserved F or W. A D gene is named only where the DNA matches it firmly. Expanded clones are given a class, and other clones once, few, many or no size at all.

CDR3 length | D gene | clone size | J gene | V gene | CDR3 protein | CDR3 DNA
14 | - | - | TRBJ1-1 | TRBV28 | CASRRDGLNTEAFF | TGTGCCAGCAGGAGGGACGGATTGAACACTGAAGCTTTCTTT
15 | TRBD1 | - | TRBJ1-5 | TRBV28 | CASSLIQGGNQPQHF | TGTGCCAGCAGTTTGATCCAGGGGGGCAATCAGCCCCAGCATTTT
13 | TRBD1 | once | TRBJ1-4 | TRBV19 | CASSTGTEEKLFF | TGTGCCAGTAGTACCGGGACAGAGGAAAAACTGTTTTTT
15 | TRBD1 | - | TRBJ1-4 | TRBV19 | CASRDRVATNEKLFF | TGTGCCAGCCGGGACAGAGTAGCAACTAATGAAAAACTGTTTTTT
16 | - | - | TRBJ2-1 | TRBV2 | CASSDETRGRYNEQFF | TGTGCCAGCAGTGACGAGACTAGGGGACGCTACAATGAGCAGTTCTTC
17 | TRBD2 | - | TRBJ2-3 | TRBV5-1 | CASSWNPSSGSSDTQYF | TGCGCCAGCAGCTGGAACCCATCTAGCGGGAGCAGCGATACGCAGTATTTT
13 | - | - | TRBJ1-1 | TRBV9 | CASSVVRSAEAFF | TGTGCCAGCAGCGTAGTAAGGTCCGCTGAAGCTTTCTTT
16 | TRBD1 | - | TRBJ1-2 | TRBV5-1 | CASKPGPTGDIYGYTF | TGCGCCAGCAAACCCGGACCGACAGGGGATATCTATGGCTACACCTTC
12 | - | - | TRBJ2-5 | TRBV7-9 | CASSLSLETQYF | TGTGCCAGCAGCTTATCACTGGAGACCCAGTACTTC
15 | - | - | TRBJ1-6 | TRBV7-8 | CASSLGSSYNSPLHF | TGTGCCAGCAGCTTAGGAAGCTCCTATAATTCACCCCTCCACTTT
14 | TRBD2 | - | TRBJ2-7 | TRBV7-9 | CASSWTSGAYEQYF | TGTGCCAGCAGCTGGACTAGCGGAGCCTACGAGCAGTACTTC
14 | - | - | TRBJ1-1 | TRBV6-5 | CASSDSGRGTEAFF | TGTGCCAGCAGTGACTCGGGGAGGGGAACTGAAGCTTTCTTT
13 | TRBD1 | - | TRBJ2-5 | TRBV18 | CASSWTGGETQYF | TGTGCCAGCTCGTGGACAGGGGGAGAGACCCAGTACTTC
15 | - | - | TRBJ1-1 | TRBV6-5 | CASSYSRVLNTEAFF | TGTGCCAGCAGTTACTCACGAGTGCTGAACACTGAAGCTTTCTTT
16 | - | - | TRBJ2-1 | TRBV18 | CASSQGGNARANEQFF | TGTGCCAGCTCACAAGGCGGGAATGCAAGGGCCAATGAGCAGTTCTTC
12 | - | - | TRBJ2-7 | TRBV28 | CASQENSYEQYF | TGTGCCAGCCAGGAGAACTCCTACGAGCAGTACTTC
11 | - | - | TRBJ1-1 | TRBV10-2 | CASTEQDEAFF | TGCGCCAGCACGGAACAGGATGAAGCTTTCTTT
17 | - | - | TRBJ2-1 | TRBV11-2 | CASSLIQGLSSYNEQFF | TGTGCCAGCAGCTTAATTCAGGGGTTGAGCTCCTACAATGAGCAGTTCTTC
14 | - | - | TRBJ2-5 | TRBV7-2 | CASSLRQPSGTQYF | TGTGCCAGCAGCTTACGACAACCAAGTGGGACCCAGTACTTC
14 | TRBD1 | once | TRBJ2-7 | TRBV19 | CASSMGRGPYEQYF | TGTGCCAGTAGTATGGGCAGGGGGCCCTACGAGCAGTACTTC
17 | - | - | TRBJ2-1 | TRBV9 | CASSVGIGGETYNEQFF | TGTGCCAGCAGCGTAGGAATCGGAGGGGAGACCTACAATGAGCAGTTCTTC
18 | - | - | TRBJ2-6 | TRBV18 | CASSPQSLSVSGANVLTF | TGTGCCAGCTCACCACAGAGCTTATCGGTATCCGGGGCCAACGTCCTGACTTTC
15 | - | - | TRBJ2-6 | TRBV19 | CASSIAGNGANVLTF | TGTGCCAGTAGTATCGCAGGGAATGGGGCCAACGTCCTGACTTTC
17 | TRBD2 | - | TRBJ2-3 | TRBV28 | CASSSAQGGGSTDTQYF | TGTGCCAGCAGTTCTGCGCAGGGCGGGGGGAGCACAGATACGCAGTATTTT
14 | TRBD1 | few | TRBJ2-7 | TRBV6-6 | CASTGTGGSAEQYF | TGTGCCAGCACCGGGACAGGGGGCTCTGCCGAGCAGTACTTC
13 | - | - | TRBJ1-3 | TRBV7-3 | CASSPGAGNTIYF | TGTGCCAGCAGCCCCGGGGCAGGAAACACCATATATTTT
17 | TRBD1 | - | TRBJ2-7 | TRBV9 | CASSATSRTGGIYEQYF | TGTGCCAGCAGCGCGACCTCCCGGACAGGGGGCATCTACGAGCAGTACTTC
11 | - | - | TRBJ1-4 | TRBV2 | CASRLGEKLFF | TGTGCCAGCCGGCTGGGGGAAAAACTGTTTTTT
15 | TRBD1 | - | TRBJ2-5 | TRBV15 | CATSREGQGRETQYF | TGTGCCACCAGCAGAGAAGGACAGGGGAGAGAGACCCAGTACTTC
15 | - | - | TRBJ2-7 | TRBV5-1 | CASSWGQQGVNEQYF | TGCGCCAGCAGCTGGGGACAACAGGGCGTTAACGAGCAGTACTTC
13 | - | - | TRBJ1-4 | TRBV2 | CASTGPTNEKLFF | TGTGCCAGCACAGGGCCAACTAATGAAAAACTGTTTTTT
15 | TRBD1 | - | TRBJ2-7 | TRBV6-5 | CASSPTWDSSYEQYF | TGTGCCAGCAGTCCAACCTGGGACAGTTCCTACGAGCAGTACTTC
10 | - | - | TRBJ2-1 | TRBV30 | CAWGDNEQFF | TGTGCCTGGGGGGACAATGAGCAGTTCTTC
14 | - | - | TRBJ2-3 | TRBV11-2 | CASSLPISTDTQYF | TGTGCCAGCAGCTTACCCATAAGCACAGATACGCAGTATTTT
14 | - | - | TRBJ2-7 | TRBV7-6 | CASSGKIWPYEQYF | TGTGCCAGCTCGGGGAAGATTTGGCCCTACGAGCAGTACTTC
13 | - | - | TRBJ2-1 | TRBV27 | CASSFSRYNEQFF | TGTGCCAGCAGTTTTTCCCGTTACAATGAGCAGTTCTTC
15 | - | - | TRBJ2-3 | TRBV7-3 | CASSLGRTFTDTQYF | TGTGCCAGCAGCTTGGGACGGACTTTCACAGATACGCAGTATTTT
13 | - | once | TRBJ2-7 | TRBV5-1 | CASSLAPSYEQYF | TGCGCCAGCAGCTTGGCACCTTCCTACGAGCAGTACTTC
15 | TRBD1 | - | TRBJ2-1 | TRBV5-6 | CASSFPGTGGYEQFF | TGTGCCAGCAGCTTCCCCGGGACAGGGGGCTATGAGCAGTTCTTC
13 | TRBD1 | few | TRBJ1-5 | TRBV19 | CASNRQGRAPQHF | TGTGCCAGTAATCGACAGGGTCGGGCGCCCCAGCATTTT
13 | - | - | TRBJ1-2 | TRBV7-2 | CASSLRASDGYTF | TGTGCCAGCAGCTTGCGGGCCTCGGATGGCTACACCTTC
14 | - | - | TRBJ2-1 | TRBV27 | CASSLSSGANEQFF | TGTGCCAGCAGTTTATCGTCCGGTGCCAATGAGCAGTTCTTC
16 | TRBD2 | - | TRBJ2-4 | TRBV7-2 | CASRPGLAGGPGIQYF | TGTGCCAGCAGACCGGGACTAGCGGGGGGGCCAGGCATTCAGTACTTC
16 | TRBD1 | - | TRBJ1-1 | TRBV10-2 | CASSEPTGTGLTEAFF | TGCGCCAGCAGTGAGCCAACCGGGACAGGCCTCACTGAAGCTTTCTTT
16 | TRBD1 | - | TRBJ1-5 | TRBV4-2 | CASSQAATGENQPQHF | TGTGCCAGCAGCCAAGCGGCGACAGGGGAAAATCAGCCCCAGCATTTT
13 | - | - | TRBJ2-7 | TRBV10-2 | CASSELLDGEQYF | TGCGCCAGCAGTGAGTTACTAGACGGGGAGCAGTACTTC
12 | - | - | TRBJ1-2 | TRBV2 | CASSLANYGYTF | TGTGCCAGCAGTTTAGCTAACTATGGCTACACCTTC